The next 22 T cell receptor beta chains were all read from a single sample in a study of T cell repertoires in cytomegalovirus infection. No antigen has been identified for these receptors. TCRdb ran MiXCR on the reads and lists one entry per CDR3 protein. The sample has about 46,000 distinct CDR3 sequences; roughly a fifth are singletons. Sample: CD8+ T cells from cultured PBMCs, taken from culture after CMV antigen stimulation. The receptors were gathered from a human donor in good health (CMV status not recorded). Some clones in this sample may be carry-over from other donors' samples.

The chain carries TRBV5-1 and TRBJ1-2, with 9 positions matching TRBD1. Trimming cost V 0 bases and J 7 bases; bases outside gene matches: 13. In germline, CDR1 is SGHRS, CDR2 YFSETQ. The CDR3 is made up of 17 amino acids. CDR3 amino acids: CASSLEPGTGLLLGYTF. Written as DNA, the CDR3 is TGCGCCAGCAGCTTGGAACCTGGGACAGGGCTCTTACTTGGCTACACCTTC. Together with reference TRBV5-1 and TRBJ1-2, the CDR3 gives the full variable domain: KAGVTQTPRYLIKTRGQQVTLSCSPISGHRSVSWYQQTPGQGLQFLFEYFSETQRNKGNFPGRFSGRQFSNSRSEMNVSTLELGDSALYLCASSLEPGTGLLLGYTFGSGTRLTVV.

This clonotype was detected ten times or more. CDR3 protein: CASSPNHSGRHQFF. The DNA for the CDR3 is TGTGCCAGCAGCCCCAACCACTCTGGACGGCACCAATTCTTT. The V call is TRBV5-6, the J call TRBJ1-1; D not resolved. Trimming cost V 4 bases and J 14 bases, with 24 bases left between them. The CDR3 spans 14 residues. CDR1 and CDR2 from the germline V gene are SGHDT and YYEEEE.

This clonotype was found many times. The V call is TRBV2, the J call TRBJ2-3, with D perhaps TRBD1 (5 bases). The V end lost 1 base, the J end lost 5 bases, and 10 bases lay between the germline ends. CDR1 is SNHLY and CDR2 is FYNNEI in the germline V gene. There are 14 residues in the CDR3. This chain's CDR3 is CASSEGQGIDTQYF. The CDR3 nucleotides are TGTGCCAGCAGTGAAGGGCAGGGTATAGATACGCAGTATTTT.

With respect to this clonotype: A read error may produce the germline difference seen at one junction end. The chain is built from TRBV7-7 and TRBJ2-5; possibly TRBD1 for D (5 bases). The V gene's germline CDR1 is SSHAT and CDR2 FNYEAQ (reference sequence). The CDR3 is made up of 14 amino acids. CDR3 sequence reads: CASSPYSRPRDQYF. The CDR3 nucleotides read TGTGCTAGCAGCCCGTACTCCCGCCCCAGGGACCAGTACTTC. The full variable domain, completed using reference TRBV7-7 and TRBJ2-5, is GAGVSQSPRYKVTKRGQDVTLRCDPISSHATLYWYQQALGQGPEFLTYFNYEAQPDKSGLPSDRFSAERPEGSISTLTIQRTEQRDSAMYRCASSPYSRPRDQYFGPGTRLLVL.

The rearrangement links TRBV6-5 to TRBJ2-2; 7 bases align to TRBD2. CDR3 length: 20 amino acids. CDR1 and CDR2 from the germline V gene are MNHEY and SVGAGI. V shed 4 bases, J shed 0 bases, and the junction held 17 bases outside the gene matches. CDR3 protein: CASSSTPPRAGYANTGELFF. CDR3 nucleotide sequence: TGTGCCAGCAGTTCGACCCCCCCCAGAGCGGGGTACGCGAACACCGGGGAGCTGTTTTTT.

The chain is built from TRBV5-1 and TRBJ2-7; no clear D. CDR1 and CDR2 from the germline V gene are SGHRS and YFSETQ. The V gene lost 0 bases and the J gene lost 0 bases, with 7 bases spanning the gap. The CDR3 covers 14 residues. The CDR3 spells CASSLEVSSYEQYF. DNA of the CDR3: TGCGCCAGCAGCTTGGAGGTGAGCTCCTACGAGCAGTACTTC.

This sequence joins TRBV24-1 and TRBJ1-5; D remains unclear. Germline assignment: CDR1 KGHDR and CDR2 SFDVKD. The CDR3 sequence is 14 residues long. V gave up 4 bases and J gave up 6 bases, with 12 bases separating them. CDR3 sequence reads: CATSEGEEGQPQHF. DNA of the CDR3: TGTGCCACCAGTGAAGGAGAGGAGGGTCAGCCCCAGCATTTT.

The CDR3 region has the DNA TGTGCCAGCAGCTGGACCGGGACAGGAACCAACAATGAGCAGTTCTTC. Translation: CASSWTGTGTNNEQFF. The chain is built from TRBV7-9 and TRBJ2-1, with TRBD1 identical over 8 bases. Germline-derived CDR1 and CDR2 are SEHNR and FQNEAQ (reference sequence). The CDR3 is 16 residues long. With 4 bases clipped from V and 5 bases from J, the junction kept 10 bases outside the gene matches.

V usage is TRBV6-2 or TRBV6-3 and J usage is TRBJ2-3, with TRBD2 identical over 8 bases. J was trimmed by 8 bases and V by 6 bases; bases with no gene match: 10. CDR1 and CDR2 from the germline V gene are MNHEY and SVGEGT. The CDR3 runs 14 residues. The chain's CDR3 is CASSYGLASGTQYF. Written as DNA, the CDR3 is TGTGCCAGCAGCTATGGACTAGCATCGGGTACGCAGTATTTT.

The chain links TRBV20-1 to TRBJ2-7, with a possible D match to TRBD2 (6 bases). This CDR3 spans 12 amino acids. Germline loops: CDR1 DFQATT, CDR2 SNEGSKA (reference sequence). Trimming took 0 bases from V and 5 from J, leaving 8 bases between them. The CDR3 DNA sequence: TGCAGTGCTAGAGAGGCGGGGCACGAGCAGTACTTC. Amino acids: CSAREAGHEQYF.

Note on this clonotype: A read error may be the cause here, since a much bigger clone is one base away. The CDR3: CANSLAGQPLNTEAFF. Written as DNA, the CDR3 is TGTGCCAACAGCTTAGCGGGACAGCCCCTCAACACTGAAGCTTTCTTT. The chain uses TRBV7-8 and TRBJ1-1; 7 bases are a match to TRBD1. The CDR3 is 16 residues long. The germline CDR1 and CDR2 sequences are SGHVS and FQNEAQ.

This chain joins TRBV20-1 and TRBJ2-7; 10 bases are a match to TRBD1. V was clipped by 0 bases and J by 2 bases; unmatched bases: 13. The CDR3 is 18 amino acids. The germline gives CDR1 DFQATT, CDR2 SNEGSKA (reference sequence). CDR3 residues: CSARDLLPGQGPPYEQYF. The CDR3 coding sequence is TGCAGTGCTAGAGATCTACTTCCGGGACAGGGGCCCCCCTACGAGCAGTACTTC.

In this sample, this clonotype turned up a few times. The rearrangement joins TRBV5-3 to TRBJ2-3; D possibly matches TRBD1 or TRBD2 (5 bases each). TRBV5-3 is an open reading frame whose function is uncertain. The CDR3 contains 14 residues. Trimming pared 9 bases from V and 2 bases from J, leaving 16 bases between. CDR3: CATGRGVLTDTQYF. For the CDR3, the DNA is TGTGCCACCGGTAGAGGGGTACTCACAGATACGCAGTATTTT.

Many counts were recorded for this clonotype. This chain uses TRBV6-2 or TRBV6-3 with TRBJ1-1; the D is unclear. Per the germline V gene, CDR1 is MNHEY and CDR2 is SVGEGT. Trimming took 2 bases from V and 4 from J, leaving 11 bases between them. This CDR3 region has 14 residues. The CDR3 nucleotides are TGTGCCAGCAGTTACGGCAGTCCGAGCACTGAAGCTTTCTTT. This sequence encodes CASSYGSPSTEAFF.

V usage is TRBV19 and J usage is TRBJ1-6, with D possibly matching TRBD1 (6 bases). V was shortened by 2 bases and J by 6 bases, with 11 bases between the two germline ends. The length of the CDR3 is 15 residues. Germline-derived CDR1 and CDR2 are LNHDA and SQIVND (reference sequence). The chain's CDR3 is CASSIQGRSNSPLHF. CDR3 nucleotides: TGTGCCAGTAGTATACAGGGGAGGAGTAATTCACCCCTCCACTTT.

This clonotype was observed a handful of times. CDR3 sequence (DNA): TGCAGTGCTAGCAGGACTAGCGAGTTGAGTGAGCAGTACTTC. Amino acid sequence: CSASRTSELSEQYF. V gene TRBV20-1 combines with J gene TRBJ2-7, with 9 nucleotides matching TRBD2. V lost 3 bases to trimming and J lost 7 bases; unmatched junction nucleotides: 10. Germline CDR1 is DFQATT and CDR2 is SNEGSKA (reference sequence). CDR3 length: 14 residues.

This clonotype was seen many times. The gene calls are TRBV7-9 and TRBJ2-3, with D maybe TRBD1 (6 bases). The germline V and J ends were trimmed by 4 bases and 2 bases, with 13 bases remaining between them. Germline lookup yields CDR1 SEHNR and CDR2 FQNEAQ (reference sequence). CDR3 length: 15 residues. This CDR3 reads CASSYQGSTTDTQYF. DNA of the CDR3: TGTGCCAGCAGCTACCAGGGGTCCACCACAGATACGCAGTATTTT.

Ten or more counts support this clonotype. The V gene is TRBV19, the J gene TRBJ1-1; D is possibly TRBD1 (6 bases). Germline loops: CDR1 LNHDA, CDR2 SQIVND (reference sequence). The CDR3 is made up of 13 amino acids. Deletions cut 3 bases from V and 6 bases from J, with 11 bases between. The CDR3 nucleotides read TGTGCCAGTAGTATCTGGGGGGGCTCTGAAGCTTTCTTT. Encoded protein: CASSIWGGSEAFF.

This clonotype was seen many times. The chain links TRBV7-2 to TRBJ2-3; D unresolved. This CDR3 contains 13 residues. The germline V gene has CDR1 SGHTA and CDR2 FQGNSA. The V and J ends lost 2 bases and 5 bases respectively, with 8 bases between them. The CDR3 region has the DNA TGTGCCAGCAGCTTATCTAGAGAAGATACGCAGTATTTT. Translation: CASSLSREDTQYF.

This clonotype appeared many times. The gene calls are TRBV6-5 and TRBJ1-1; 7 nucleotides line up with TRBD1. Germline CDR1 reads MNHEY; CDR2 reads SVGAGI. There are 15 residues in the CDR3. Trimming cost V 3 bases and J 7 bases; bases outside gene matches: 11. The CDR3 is CASSYETGLSFEAFF. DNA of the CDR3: TGTGCCAGCAGTTATGAGACAGGGTTGAGTTTTGAAGCTTTCTTT.

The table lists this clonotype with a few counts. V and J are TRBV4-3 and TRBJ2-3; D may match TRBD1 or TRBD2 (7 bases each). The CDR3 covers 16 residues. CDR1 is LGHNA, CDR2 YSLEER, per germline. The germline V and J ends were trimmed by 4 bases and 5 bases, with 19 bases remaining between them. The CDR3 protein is CASSPRGRVGGDTQYF. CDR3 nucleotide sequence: TGCGCCAGCAGCCCCAGGGGGAGGGTAGGTGGAGATACGCAGTATTTT.

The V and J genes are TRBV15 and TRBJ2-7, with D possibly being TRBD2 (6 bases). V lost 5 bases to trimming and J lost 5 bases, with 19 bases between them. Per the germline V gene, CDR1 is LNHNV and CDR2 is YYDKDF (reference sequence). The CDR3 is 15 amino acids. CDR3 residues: CATSGSGTGGDEQYF. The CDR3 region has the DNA TGTGCCACCAGCGGATCCGGGACTGGGGGTGACGAGCAGTACTTC.